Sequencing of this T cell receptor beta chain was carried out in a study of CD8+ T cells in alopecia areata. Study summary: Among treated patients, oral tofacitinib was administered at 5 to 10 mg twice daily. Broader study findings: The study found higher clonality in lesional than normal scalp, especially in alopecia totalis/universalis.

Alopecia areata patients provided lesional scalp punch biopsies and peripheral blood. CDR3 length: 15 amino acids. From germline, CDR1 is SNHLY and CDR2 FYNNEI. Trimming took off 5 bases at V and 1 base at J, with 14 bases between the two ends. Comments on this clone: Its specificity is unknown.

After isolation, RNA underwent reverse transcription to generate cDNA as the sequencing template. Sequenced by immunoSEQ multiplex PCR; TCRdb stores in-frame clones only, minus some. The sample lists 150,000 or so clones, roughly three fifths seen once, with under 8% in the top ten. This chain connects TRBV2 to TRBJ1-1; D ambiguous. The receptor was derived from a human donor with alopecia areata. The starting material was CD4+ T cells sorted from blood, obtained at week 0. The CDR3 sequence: CASSPRAGGNTEAFF. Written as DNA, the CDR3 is TGTGCCAGCAGTCCCCGGGCAGGTGGGAACACTGAAGCTTTCTTT.